A selection of T cell receptor beta chains follows, all from one sample in a study of blood T cell repertoires in COVID-19. Method: immunoSEQ multiplex PCR; TCRdb's copy keeps in-frame clones and lacks some. This table holds 300,000 to 400,000 clones, about 87% found once. The material sequenced was peripheral blood. The receptors were gathered from a woman aged 45-60 years who had recovered from COVID-19. CDR3s include the opening cysteine and the closing phenylalanine or tryptophan. A D gene is named only where the DNA matches it firmly. Not every row has a clone size; where given, it reads once, few, many or a size class.

clone_size	v_call	d_call	j_call	cdr3_nt	cdr3_aa
NA	TRBV30	NA	TRBJ2-3	TGTGCCTGGAGGCGAAAAGGGGCTACAGATACGCAGTATTTT	CAWRRKGATDTQYF
once	TRBV10-1	TRBD1	TRBJ2-3	TGCGCCAGCAGCCGGGACAGGGAGGTAGATACGCAGTATTTT	CASSRDREVDTQYF
few	TRBV5-1	TRBD1	TRBJ2-7	TGCGCCAGCAGCCCCGGACAGGGCGCCTACGAGCAGTACTTC	CASSPGQGAYEQYF
NA	TRBV6-4	NA	TRBJ1-1	TGTGCCACTGACACGAACGCTGAAGCTTTCTTT	CATDTNAEAFF
NA	TRBV30	TRBD1	TRBJ2-7	TGTGCCTGGAGTGTACGGGACAGGGTGCCCTACGAGCAGTACTTC	CAWSVRDRVPYEQYF
NA	TRBV28	NA	TRBJ2-7	TGTGCCAGCAGTTTAGGTACAGGGATTGGCGAGCAGTACTTC	CASSLGTGIGEQYF
NA	TRBV7-3	NA	TRBJ2-3	TGTGCCAGCAGCTTGACAGCTAGCACAGATACGCAGTATTTT	CASSLTASTDTQYF
NA	TRBV6-5	TRBD2	TRBJ2-5	TGTGCCAGCAGTAGACTAGCGGAGACACAAGAGACCCAGTACTTC	CASSRLAETQETQYF
NA	TRBV2	TRBD2	TRBJ2-1	TGTGCCAGCAGTGAAAGAGGGCGGGAGACCCACAATGAGCAGTTCTTC	CASSERGRETHNEQFF
NA	TRBV2	NA	TRBJ2-3	TGTGCCAGCCAGTTAACAGATACGCAGTATTTT	CASQLTDTQYF
NA	TRBV6-2/TRBV6-3	TRBD1	TRBJ2-7	TGTGCCAGCAGCCTACCGGGACAGGGAGGTTACGAGCAGTACTTC	CASSLPGQGGYEQYF
NA	TRBV20-1	TRBD2	TRBJ2-3	TGCAGTGCTAGTCTAGCGGGAGTTCCGACAGATACGCAGTATTTT	CSASLAGVPTDTQYF
many	TRBV30	NA	TRBJ1-1	TGTGCCTGGAGTCAGGGGTGGACTGAAGCTTTCTTT	CAWSQGWTEAFF
NA	TRBV9	NA	TRBJ1-1	TGTGCCAGCAGCGAACGGGCCGGGGGTGACACTGAAGCTTTCTTT	CASSERAGGDTEAFF
NA	TRBV3-1/TRBV3-2	NA	TRBJ2-6	TGTGCCAGCAGTCACGTGCAGTGGAGCTCTGGGGCCAACGTCCTGACTTTC	CASSHVQWSSGANVLTF
NA	TRBV15	NA	TRBJ2-7	TGTGCCACCAGCCGAGGGACTTCCTACGAGCAGTACTTC	CATSRGTSYEQYF
NA	TRBV12-3/TRBV12-4	TRBD1	TRBJ1-5	TGTGCCAGCAGGGGACAGGGGAATCAGCCCCAGCATTTT	CASRGQGNQPQHF
NA	TRBV20-1	TRBD1	TRBJ1-6	TGCAGTGCCAGTCGGACAGGGGGCAATCATTCACCCCTCCACTTT	CSASRTGGNHSPLHF
NA	TRBV28	TRBD1	TRBJ1-2	TGTGCCAGCAGTCCACCGGGACAGGGAGCCCCGGGGGGCTACACCTTC	CASSPPGQGAPGGYTF
NA	TRBV6-6	NA	TRBJ2-3	TGTGCCAGCAAACAGAAACAAGACACAGATACGCAGTATTTT	CASKQKQDTDTQYF
NA	TRBV11-2	NA	TRBJ2-5	TGTGCCAGCAGCAGCCTTAGCGGCCAAGAGACCCAGTACTTC	CASSSLSGQETQYF
NA	TRBV6-6	TRBD1	TRBJ1-1	TGTGCCAGCAGTTATTCCGCAGGGGGCTTCACTGAAGCTTTCTTT	CASSYSAGGFTEAFF
NA	TRBV7-2	NA	TRBJ2-7	TGTGCCAGCAGCTTAGGTCCTGGGGGCGGCGAGCAGTACTTC	CASSLGPGGGEQYF
few	TRBV27	TRBD1	TRBJ1-1	TGTGCCAGCAGTTTACGGGGACAGGGATTTGAAGCTTTCTTT	CASSLRGQGFEAFF
many	TRBV5-1	NA	TRBJ2-5	TGCGCCAGTTCCCCGACTTTGAAAGAGACCCAGTACTTC	CASSPTLKETQYF
NA	TRBV7-9	TRBD1	TRBJ1-1	TGTGCCAGCAGCTTAGGGGACAGAGGGAACACTGAAGCTTTCTTT	CASSLGDRGNTEAFF
NA	TRBV18	NA	TRBJ1-2	TGTGCCAGCTCACCGAGCGGGAAGGGCTACACCTTC	CASSPSGKGYTF
NA	TRBV7-5	NA	TRBJ2-3	TGTGCCAGAAGCTCAGACACAGATACGCAGTATTTT	CARSSDTDTQYF
NA	TRBV7-9	TRBD2	TRBJ2-1	TGTGCCAGCAGCCCCCAGGGACTAGCGGGAAGTATCAATGAGCAGTTCTTC	CASSPQGLAGSINEQFF
NA	TRBV7-8	TRBD2	TRBJ2-5	TGTGCCAGCAGCCCCCCGCCGGGACTAGCGGACGAAGAGACCCAGTACTTC	CASSPPPGLADEETQYF
NA	TRBV29-1	NA	TRBJ1-2	TGCAGCGTTGAAGAGGGCAGGGGCTACACCTTC	CSVEEGRGYTF